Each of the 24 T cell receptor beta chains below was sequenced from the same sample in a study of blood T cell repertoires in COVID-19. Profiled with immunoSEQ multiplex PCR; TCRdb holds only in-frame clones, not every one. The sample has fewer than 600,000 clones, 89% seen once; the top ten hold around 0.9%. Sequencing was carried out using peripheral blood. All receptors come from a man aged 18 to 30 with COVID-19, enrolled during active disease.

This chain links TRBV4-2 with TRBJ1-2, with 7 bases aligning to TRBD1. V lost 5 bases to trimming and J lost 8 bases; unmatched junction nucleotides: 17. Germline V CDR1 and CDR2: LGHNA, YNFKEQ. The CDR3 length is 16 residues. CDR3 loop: CASSSTNQGVGGGYTF. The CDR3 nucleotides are TGTGCCAGCAGCTCCACGAATCAGGGGGTCGGAGGAGGCTACACCTTC.

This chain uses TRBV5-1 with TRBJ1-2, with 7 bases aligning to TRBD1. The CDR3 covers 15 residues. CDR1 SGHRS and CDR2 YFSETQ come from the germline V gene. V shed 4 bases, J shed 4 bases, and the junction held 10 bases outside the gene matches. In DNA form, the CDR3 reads TGCGCCAGCAGCCCCGGGACAGTAAACGTCTATGGCTACACCTTC. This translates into CASSPGTVNVYGYTF.

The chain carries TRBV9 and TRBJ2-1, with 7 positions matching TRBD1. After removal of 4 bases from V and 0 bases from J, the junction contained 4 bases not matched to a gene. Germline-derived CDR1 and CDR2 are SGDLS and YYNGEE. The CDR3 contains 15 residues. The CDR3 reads CASSTQGNSYNEQFF. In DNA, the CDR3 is TGTGCCAGCAGCACACAGGGGAACTCCTACAATGAGCAGTTCTTC.

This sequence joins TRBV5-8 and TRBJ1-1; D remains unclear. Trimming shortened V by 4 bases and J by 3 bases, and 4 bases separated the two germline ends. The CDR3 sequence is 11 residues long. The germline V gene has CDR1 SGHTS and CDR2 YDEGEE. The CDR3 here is CASSQYTEAFF. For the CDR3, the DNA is TGTGCCAGCAGCCAATACACTGAAGCTTTCTTT.

CDR3 residues: CATSRDRANYGYTF. The CDR3 DNA follows: TGTGCCACCAGCAGAGACCGAGCTAACTATGGCTACACCTTC. The chain carries TRBV15 and TRBJ1-2; the D is unclear. This CDR3 spans 14 amino acids. Germline loops: CDR1 LNHNV, CDR2 YYDKDF (reference sequence). V dropped 0 bases and J dropped 0 bases, with 5 bases sitting between them.

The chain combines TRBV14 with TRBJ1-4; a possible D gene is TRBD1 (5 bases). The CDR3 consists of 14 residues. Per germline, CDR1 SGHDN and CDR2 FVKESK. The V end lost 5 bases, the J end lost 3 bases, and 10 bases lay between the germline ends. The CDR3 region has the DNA TGTGCCAGCAGCTGGGGACTAGCTAATGAAAAACTGTTTTTT. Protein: CASSWGLANEKLFF.

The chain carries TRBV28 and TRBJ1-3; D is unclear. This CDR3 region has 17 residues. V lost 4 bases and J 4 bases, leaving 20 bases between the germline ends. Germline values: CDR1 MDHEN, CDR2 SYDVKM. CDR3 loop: CASSSPNNLLGGNTIYF. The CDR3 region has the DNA TGTGCCAGCAGTTCCCCGAACAACCTCCTAGGAGGAAACACCATATATTTT.

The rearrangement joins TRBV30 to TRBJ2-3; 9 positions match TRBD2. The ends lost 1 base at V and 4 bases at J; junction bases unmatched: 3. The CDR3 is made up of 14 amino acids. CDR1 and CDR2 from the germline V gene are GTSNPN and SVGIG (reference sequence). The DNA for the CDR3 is TGTGCCTGGAGTGGGACTAGCGTGGCAGATACGCAGTATTTT. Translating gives CAWSGTSVADTQYF.

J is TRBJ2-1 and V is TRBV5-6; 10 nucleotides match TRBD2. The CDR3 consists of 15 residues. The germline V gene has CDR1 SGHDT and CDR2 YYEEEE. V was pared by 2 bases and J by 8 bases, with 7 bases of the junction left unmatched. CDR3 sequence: CASSFGSSGSDEQFF. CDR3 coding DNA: TGTGCCAGCAGCTTCGGGTCTAGCGGGAGCGATGAGCAGTTCTTC.

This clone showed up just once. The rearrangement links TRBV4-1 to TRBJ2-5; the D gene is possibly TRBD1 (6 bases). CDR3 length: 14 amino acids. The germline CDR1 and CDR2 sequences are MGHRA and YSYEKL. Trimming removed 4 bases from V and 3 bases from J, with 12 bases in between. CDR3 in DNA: TGCGCCAGCAGCCTCTCGGACAGCAAAGAGACCCAGTACTTC. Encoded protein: CASSLSDSKETQYF.

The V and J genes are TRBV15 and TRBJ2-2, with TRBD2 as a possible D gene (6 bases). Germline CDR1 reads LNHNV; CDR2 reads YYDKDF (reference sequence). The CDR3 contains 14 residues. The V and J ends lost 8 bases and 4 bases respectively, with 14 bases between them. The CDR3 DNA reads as TGTGCCACCGCCACGGGGAGGACCACCGGGGAGCTGTTTTTT. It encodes CATATGRTTGELFF.

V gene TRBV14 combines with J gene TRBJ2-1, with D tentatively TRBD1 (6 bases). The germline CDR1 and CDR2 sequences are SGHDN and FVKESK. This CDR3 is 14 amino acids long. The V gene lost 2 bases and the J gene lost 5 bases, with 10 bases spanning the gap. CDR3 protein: CASSQLGTHNEQFF. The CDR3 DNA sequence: TGTGCCAGCAGCCAACTTGGGACACACAATGAGCAGTTCTTC.

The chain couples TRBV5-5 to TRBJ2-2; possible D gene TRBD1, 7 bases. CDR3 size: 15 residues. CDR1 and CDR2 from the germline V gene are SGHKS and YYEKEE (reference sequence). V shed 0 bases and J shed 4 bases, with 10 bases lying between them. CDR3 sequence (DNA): TGTGCCAGCAGCTTGGGACAGGGAGGCACCGGGGAGCTGTTTTTT. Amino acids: CASSLGQGGTGELFF.

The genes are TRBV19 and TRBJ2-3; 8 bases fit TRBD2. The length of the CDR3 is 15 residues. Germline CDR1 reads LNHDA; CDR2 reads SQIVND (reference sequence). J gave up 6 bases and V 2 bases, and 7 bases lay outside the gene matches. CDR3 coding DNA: TGTGCCAGTAGTATATGGGGACTAGGGTACGATACGCAGTATTTT. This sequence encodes CASSIWGLGYDTQYF.

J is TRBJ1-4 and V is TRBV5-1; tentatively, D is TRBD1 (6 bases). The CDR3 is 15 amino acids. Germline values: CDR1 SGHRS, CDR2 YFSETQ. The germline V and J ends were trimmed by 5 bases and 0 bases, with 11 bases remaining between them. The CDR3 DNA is TGCGCCAGCAGAGGACAGTCCTCAACTAATGAAAAACTGTTTTTT. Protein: CASRGQSSTNEKLFF.

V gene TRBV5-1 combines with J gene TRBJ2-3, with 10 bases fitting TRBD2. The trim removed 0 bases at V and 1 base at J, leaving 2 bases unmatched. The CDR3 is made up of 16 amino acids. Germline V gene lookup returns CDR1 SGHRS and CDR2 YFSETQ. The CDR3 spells CASSLDLAGGTDTQYF. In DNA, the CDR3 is TGCGCCAGCAGCTTGGATCTAGCGGGGGGCACAGATACGCAGTATTTT.

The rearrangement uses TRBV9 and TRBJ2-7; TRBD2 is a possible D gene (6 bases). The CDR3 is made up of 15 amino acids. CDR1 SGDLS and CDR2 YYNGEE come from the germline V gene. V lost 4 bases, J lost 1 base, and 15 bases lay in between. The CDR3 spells CASSPPAGSSYEQYF. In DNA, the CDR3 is TGTGCCAGCAGCCCCCCCGCGGGGTCTTCCTACGAGCAGTACTTC.

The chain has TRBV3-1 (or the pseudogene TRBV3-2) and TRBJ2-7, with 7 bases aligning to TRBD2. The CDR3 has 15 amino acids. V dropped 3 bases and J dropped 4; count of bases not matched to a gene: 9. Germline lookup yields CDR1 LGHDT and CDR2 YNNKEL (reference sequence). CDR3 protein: CASSQAWGGDYEQYF. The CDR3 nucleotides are TGTGCCAGCAGCCAGGCGTGGGGGGGAGATTACGAGCAGTACTTC.

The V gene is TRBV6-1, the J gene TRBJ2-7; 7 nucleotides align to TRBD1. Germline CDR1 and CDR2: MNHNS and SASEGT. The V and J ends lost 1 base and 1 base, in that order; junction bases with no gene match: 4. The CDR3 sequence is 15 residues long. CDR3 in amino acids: CASSEEGASSYEQYF. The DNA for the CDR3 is TGTGCCAGCAGTGAAGAGGGGGCCTCGTCCTACGAGCAGTACTTC.

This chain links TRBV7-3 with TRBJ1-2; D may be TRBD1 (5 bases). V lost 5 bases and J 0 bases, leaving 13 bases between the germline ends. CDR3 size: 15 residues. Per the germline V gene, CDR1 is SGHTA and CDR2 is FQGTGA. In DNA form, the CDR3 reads TGTGCCAGCAGCCCCGGACACGACGCTAACTATGGCTACACCTTC. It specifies CASSPGHDANYGYTF.

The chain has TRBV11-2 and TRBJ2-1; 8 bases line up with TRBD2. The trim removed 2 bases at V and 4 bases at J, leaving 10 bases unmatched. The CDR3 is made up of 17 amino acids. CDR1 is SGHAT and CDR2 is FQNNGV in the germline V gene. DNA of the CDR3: TGTGCCAGCAGCTTACAGCGGGGGTCTCTCTGGTACAATGAGCAGTTCTTC. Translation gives CASSLQRGSLWYNEQFF.

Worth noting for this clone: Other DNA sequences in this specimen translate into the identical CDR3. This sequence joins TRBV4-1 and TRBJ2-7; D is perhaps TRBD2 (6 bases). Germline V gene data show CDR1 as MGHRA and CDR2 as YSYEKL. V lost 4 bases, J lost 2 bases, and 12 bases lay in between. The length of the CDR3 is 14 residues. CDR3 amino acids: CASSLGTGTYEQYF. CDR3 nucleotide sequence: TGCGCCAGCAGCCTCGGGACTGGGACCTACGAGCAGTACTTC.

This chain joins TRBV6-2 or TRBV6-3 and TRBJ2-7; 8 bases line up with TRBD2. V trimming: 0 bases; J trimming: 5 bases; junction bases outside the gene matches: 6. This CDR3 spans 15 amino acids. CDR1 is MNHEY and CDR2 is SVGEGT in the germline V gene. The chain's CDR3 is CASSYSTGGAHEQYF. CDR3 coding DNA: TGTGCCAGCAGTTACTCAACCGGGGGGGCCCACGAGCAGTACTTC.

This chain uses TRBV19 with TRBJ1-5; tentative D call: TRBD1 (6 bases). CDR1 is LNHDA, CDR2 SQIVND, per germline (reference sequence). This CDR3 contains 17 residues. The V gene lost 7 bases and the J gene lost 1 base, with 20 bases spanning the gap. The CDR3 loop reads CASINRGGKRSNQPQHF. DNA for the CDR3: TGTGCCAGTATCAATAGGGGGGGGAAGCGAAGCAATCAGCCCCAGCATTTT. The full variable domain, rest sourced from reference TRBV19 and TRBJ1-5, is DGGITQSPKYLFRKEGQNVTLSCEQNLNHDAMYWYRQDPGQGLRLIYYSQIVNDFQKGDIAEGYSVSREKKESFPLTVTSAQKNPTAFYLCASINRGGKRSNQPQHFGDGTRLSIL.